The entry below gives a single T cell receptor beta chain sequence along with its context. The count of this clone is one. What this receptor recognizes is not known. Base-call qualities are not available, and no considerably larger clone is one nucleotide away. Spanning cysteine to phenylalanine, the CDR3 consists of 17 amino acids. The sequence is cut down to CDR3 DNA, 51 bases in frame from base 1. CDR1 SGHRS and CDR2 YFSETQ were looked up in the germline V gene. The junction shows trimming of 0 bases on V and 5 bases on J, and the gene matches do not reach 11 bases of it. The source of the sample is a study of cytomegalovirus exposure and HLA in healthy donors (dated by TCRdb to the late 2010s). Context from the whole study: In an earlier analysis of around 540 of the donors, roughly 300 Gb of sequence data and some 120 million unique TCR beta sequences from approximately 180 million T cells were reported. The study aimed to test whether signatures of past pathogen exposure could be identified by cataloging public T cell receptors. Four or five DR-DQ haplotypes were treated as single units for association and clustering because of strong linkage in the cohort. An early release covering roughly 600 HLA-typed donors comprised around 300 gigabases of sequencing data and 85 million to 100 million unique TCR sequences. The number of typed donors differed by locus: roughly 629-630 for A, B, C, DRB1 and DQB1; 500 to 550 for DQA1; approximately 600 for DPA1; and around 470 for DPB1. Rather than using new phenotypic data, the later analysis identified candidate immune exposures from TCR beta sequences and from how often those sequences occurred across donors. To predict cytomegalovirus infection status, the study combined high-throughput TCR immunosequencing, statistical association of individual TCRs with disease status, and machine learning. A later analysis re-analyzed previously published TCR beta repertoires from 500 to 700 donors and added high-resolution HLA genotyping to study TCR occurrence patterns. A later genetic analysis used genome-wide SNP genotypes for about 65% of the 666 donors, treating that subset as a discovery cohort. An earlier analysis of roughly 580 of the donors used high-throughput TCR beta sequencing to judge whether each TCR beta V gene segment behaved as functional or pseudogenic. All discovery cohort repertoires had been generated using a single sequencing platform. Among 398 genotyped donors of the cohort, an average of approximately 220,000 unique TCR beta nucleotide sequences was sequenced per donor, of which about 19% were non-productive. A separate validation cohort of 100 to 150 different subjects was used in addition to the roughly 700-subject first cohort. HLA typing included class I and class II loci at four-digit resolution. Of the approximately 400 genotyped donors, around 81% fell in the genetic ancestry cluster associated with self-reported Caucasian donors. The T cell repertoires of around 670 subjects were profiled by immunosequencing and related to cytomegalovirus serostatus. Alongside the repertoire data, information on donor age, sex, ethnicity and CMV serostatus was compiled. Paper-wide results and their limitations: Compared with equally common non-associated chains, HLA-associated TCR beta chains in a later analysis were more clonally expanded and had lower generation probabilities. When HLA alleles, especially DR and DQ, strongly co-occurred, TCR associations were difficult to assign to individual alleles. Cytomegalovirus status was reported to be diagnosed by the classifier with high specificity and sensitivity in both the original and validation cohorts. Specific HLA alleles were associated with 15,000 to 20,000 TCR beta sequences at a false discovery rate of 0.05 in a later analysis. Compared with the approximately 600-donor mean, donors in an Asian-associated ancestry cluster had fewer N-insertions in productive TCRs, according to a later genetic analysis. A later analysis found that most CMV-associated TCR beta chains appeared HLA-restricted, with HLA associations seemingly driven largely by CMV exposure. A total of fewer than 200 TCR beta chains were listed by the study as associated with cytomegalovirus. The 87-base-pair reads could not distinguish some IMGT-functional V segments, including TRBV6-2 and TRBV6-3, so those segments were excluded. In a later genetic analysis, a missense DCLRE1C variant was associated with V-gene and J-gene trimming of TCR beta chains, and the association was replicated in an independent cohort. In an earlier analysis of more than 450 of the donors, most TCR beta V segments were observed in productive rearrangements about 87% or about 30% of the time, broadly matching IMGT annotations. A group of highly shared sequence variants was considered likely to be a technical artifact of the sequencing pipeline. In a later analysis, several top co-occurrence clusters were reported to appear linked to parvovirus B19, influenza, CMV and Epstein-Barr virus. The cohort was sequenced for TCR beta chains only, and without alpha or paired-chain data the features that could be detected were limited. In a later analysis, the rate of TCR association differed among HLA loci, with DRB1 alleles having the most associated TCRs and HLA-C alleles having the fewest. Linkage disequilibrium might explain the correlated functional status among segregating V segments, but an unknown experimental factor could not be ruled out. A further reported finding was that TCR beta sequences accurately predicted the HLA-A and HLA-B alleles for most subjects in the first cohort. A few of the identified cytomegalovirus-associated TCR beta chains were confirmed in vitro to be specific for cytomegalovirus antigens. Because some donors lacked HLA typing at each locus, the association tests relied only on the typed subset. Because counts were too low, seventeen rarely observed V segments, including chromosome 9 orphons, were left out of the earlier analysis of approximately 500 of the donors. For the cohort, immune exposure information was limited to CMV serostatus. The authors suggested that the approach could potentially be extended to other disease states and immunological phenotypes. Most TCR sequences were seen in very few donors, while some public TCRs were found in many individuals. Roughly uniform sequencing depth across donors was assumed in presence/absence analyses, although this assumption may not hold.

The cohort comprised hundreds of healthy bone marrow donors. At the time of sampling, every cohort member was nominally healthy, though immune exposures that went unrecorded were likely present. The donor tested CMV seronegative, placing the donor among the 350 or so seronegative members of the cohort. A peripheral blood sample was provided by each donor, and peripheral blood mononuclear cells were used for TCR beta sequencing. Genomic DNA extraction from the blood cell samples was performed with the Qiagen DNeasy Blood Extraction Kit. Library method: the immunoSEQ multiplex PCR assay. A mixture of 60 forward primers for TCR Vbeta segments and 13 reverse primers for TCR Jbeta segments was used in the multiplex PCR. Amplification of the CDR3 region of rearranged TCR beta genes was performed with a multiplex PCR assay on genomic DNA. The Illumina HiSeq System was used to sequence the amplified TCR beta libraries as 87-base-pair reads. On the study's bioinformatics: In a later analysis, tens of millions of unique TCR beta chains were counted across the 500 to 850 repertoires, and approximately 9.9 million of these chains were shared by at least two donors. Raw reads were error-corrected and collapsed into unique sequences by a nearest-neighbor algorithm in which closely related sequences were merged to remove PCR and sequencing errors. V, D and J gene segments were assigned by aligning CDR3 sequences to IMGT reference sequences. For a sequence to be retained, a match of at least six nucleotides to both a V gene segment and a J gene segment was required. Rearrangements were classified as productive when the CDR3 lacked stop codons and remained in frame with V and J, and all other rearrangements were classified as non-productive. Following IMGT convention, CDR3 was defined as the stretch from the second conserved V-encoded cysteine to the conserved J-encoded phenylalanine. In an earlier analysis of around 600 of the donors, sequences lacking an unambiguous match to a single V gene segment were excluded. In an earlier analysis of roughly 500 of the donors, V segments were called functional above 56.7% productive rearrangements and were called segregating when the between-donor standard deviation exceeded 5%. A statistical classification framework was built to diagnose cytomegalovirus status from the catalog of TCR beta chain sequences. V and J gene assignment, in a later analysis, came from comparing TCR nucleotide sequences with IMGT/GENE-DB human TR gene sequences. In a later analysis, CDR3 sequences and most-parsimonious VDJ recombination scenarios were assigned using the TCRdist pipeline. In a later analysis, each TCR beta chain was defined by its CDR3 amino acid sequence together with its V-gene family, and reads lacking a unique V-gene family were excluded. To address suspected cross-contamination and a sequencing artifact, a later analysis removed some 620 highly shared, low-generation-probability nucleotide sequences. For each public chain, a later analysis derived a clonal expansion index from normalized ranks of inferred template counts within each repertoire. In a later analysis, generation probabilities were computed using a VDJ recombination model fitted to out-of-frame rearrangements, and the results were checked against IGoR. In a later analysis, TCR-TCR, TCR-HLA and TCR-CMV co-occurrence was scored with hypergeometric tests, and a repertoire-size bias correction was applied to TCR pairs. In a later analysis, false discovery rates were estimated by permuting HLA or CMV assignments 20 times. In a later analysis, co-occurring TCRs were grouped using DBSCAN, and TCRdist sequence similarity was added for clustering within HLA-allele-positive subsets. Repertoires with fewer than 30,000 or more than 120,000 public chains, plus five repertoires with anomalous nucleotide sharing, were excluded from co-occurrence clustering. In TCRdb, the immuneACCESS table is reduced to in-frame sequences with V and J assigned. These tables do not hold every clone; where another copy was compared, an unresolved V gene accounts for under half, and the others remain unexplained. Clone size and the V and J calls come from that table; the DNA yielded D and trimming. The sample records 100,000 or so clones, around 85% of which are singletons. The ten most abundant clones make up 2.1% of the sample.

The chain was built from TRBV5-1 and TRBJ1-1; the central 9 bases match TRBD1. The sequence was collected from a man between 18 and 29 years old in good health and CMV-seronegative. Material: PBMCs. The CDR3 loop reads CASSLAGTGRGWTEAFF. The DNA is as follows: TGCGCCAGCAGCTTGGCCGGGACAGGGAGGGGCTGGACTGAAGCTTTCTTT. When the CDR3 is completed using the reference TRBV5-1 and TRBJ1-1 genes on either side, the full variable domain is KAGVTQTPRYLIKTRGQQVTLSCSPISGHRSVSWYQQTPGQGLQFLFEYFSETQRNKGNFPGRFSGRQFSNSRSEMNVSTLELGDSALYLCASSLAGTGRGWTEAFFGQGTRLTVV.